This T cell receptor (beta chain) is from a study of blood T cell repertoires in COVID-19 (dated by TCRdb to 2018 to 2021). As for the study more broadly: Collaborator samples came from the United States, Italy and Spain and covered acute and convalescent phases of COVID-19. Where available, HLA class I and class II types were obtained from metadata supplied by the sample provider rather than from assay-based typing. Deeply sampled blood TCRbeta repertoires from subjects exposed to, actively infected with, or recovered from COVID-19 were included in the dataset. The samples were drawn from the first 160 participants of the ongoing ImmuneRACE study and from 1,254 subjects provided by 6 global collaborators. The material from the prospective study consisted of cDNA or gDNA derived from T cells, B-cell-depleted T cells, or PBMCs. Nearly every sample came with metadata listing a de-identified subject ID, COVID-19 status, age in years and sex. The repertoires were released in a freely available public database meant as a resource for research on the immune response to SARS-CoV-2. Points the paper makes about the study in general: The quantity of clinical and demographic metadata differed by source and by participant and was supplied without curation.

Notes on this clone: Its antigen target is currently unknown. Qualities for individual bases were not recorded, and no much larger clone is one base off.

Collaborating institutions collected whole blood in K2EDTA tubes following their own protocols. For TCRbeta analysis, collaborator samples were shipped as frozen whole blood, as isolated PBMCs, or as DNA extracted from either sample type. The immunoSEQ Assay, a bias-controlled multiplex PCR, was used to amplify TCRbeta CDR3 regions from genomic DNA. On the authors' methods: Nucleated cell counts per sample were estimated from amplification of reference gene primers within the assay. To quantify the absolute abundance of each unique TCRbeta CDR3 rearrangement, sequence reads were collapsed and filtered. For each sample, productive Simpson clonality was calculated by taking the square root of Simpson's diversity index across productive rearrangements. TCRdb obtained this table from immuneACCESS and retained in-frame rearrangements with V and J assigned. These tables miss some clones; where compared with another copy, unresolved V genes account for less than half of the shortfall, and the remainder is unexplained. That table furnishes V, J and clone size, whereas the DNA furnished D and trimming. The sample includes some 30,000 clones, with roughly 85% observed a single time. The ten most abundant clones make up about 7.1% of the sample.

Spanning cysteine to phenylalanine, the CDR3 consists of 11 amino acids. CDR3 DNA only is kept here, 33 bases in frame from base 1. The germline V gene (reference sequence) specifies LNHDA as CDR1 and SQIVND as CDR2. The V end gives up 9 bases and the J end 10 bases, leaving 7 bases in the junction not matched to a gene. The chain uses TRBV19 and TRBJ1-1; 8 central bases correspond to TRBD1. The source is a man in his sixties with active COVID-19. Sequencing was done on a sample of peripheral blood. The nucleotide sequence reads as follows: TGTGCCAGACCTCAGGGGGCGGGAGCTTTCTTT. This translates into CARPQGAGAFF.